This T cell receptor (beta chain) stems from a study of control samples from healthy donors and cancer patients. V lost 6 bases, J lost 5 bases, and 13 bases lay in between. The CDR3 runs to 13 residues. CDR1 and CDR2 (germline): MNHEY, SVGAGI. This table comes from immunoSEQ multiplex PCR, and its TCRdb copy is limited to in-frame clones, with some not included. Of about 190,000 clones in the sample, 91% are singletons; the top ten hold roughly 1.9%. The sequenced sample was blood. This chain links TRBV6-5 with TRBJ1-1; tentatively, D is TRBD1 (6 bases). The TCR comes from a man aged 25 to 45 in good health. CDR3 nucleotides: TGTGCCAGCAGCCTCAGGGGTTGGACTGAAGCTTTCTTT. Translation gives CASSLRGWTEAFF.